The clone carrying this TCR beta chain turned up a few times. Time point described: pretreatment peripheral blood. Locally advanced or metastatic urothelial carcinoma affected all patients. Sequencing was performed with immunoSEQ multiplex PCR; in TCRdb, only in-frame clones are kept and a portion is missing. The data show about 95,000 clones, roughly 84% seen once. The data were taken from a study of PD-L1 blockade in urothelial cancer. Turning to the study itself: Atezolizumab was started by patients at some point between 2013 and 2014 at 1,200 mg intravenously every 3 weeks. Blood yielded a median of about 140,000 T cells per sample. Twenty-five of the 29 patients were men with bladder-origin urothelial cancer.

The germline CDR1 and CDR2 sequences are SGDLS and YYNGEE. This CDR3 has 15 amino acids. With 3 bases clipped from V and 5 bases from J, the junction kept 7 bases outside the gene matches. The input for sequencing was PBMCs, taken around atezolizumab (anti-PD-L1) treatment. The receptor was derived from a man between 60 and 75 years old with urothelial cancer. The gene calls are TRBV9 and TRBJ2-2; TRBD2 matches at 7 bases. CDR3 protein: CASSAGGTTTGELFF. In nucleotides, the CDR3 is TGTGCCAGCAGCGCCGGGGGGACTACTACCGGGGAGCTGTTTTTT. Looking up the rest from reference TRBV9 and TRBJ2-2 gives the full variable domain: DSGVTQTPKHLITATGQRVTLRCSPRSGDLSVYWYQQSLDQGLQFLIQYYNGEERAKGNILERFSAQQFPDLHSELNLSSLELGDSALYFCASSAGGTTTGELFFGEGSRLTVL.